The 10 T cell receptor beta chains in this list originate from one sample, sequenced in a study of regulatory T cells in long-lasting Graves disease (dated by TCRdb to about 2021). The library was built by means of multiplex PCR. This sample was sequenced with an Illumina HiSeq 4000. To build TCR beta libraries, CDR3 regions were amplified by Arm-PCR using iRepertoire HTBI primers. TCRdb reprocessed the public reads (quality trimming at Q25 with fastp, clone calling with MiXCR) and kept in-frame beta chains. Rows with one shared CDR3 protein collapse into an entry with the most common genes and DNA. The sample table contains over 350,000 distinct CDR3 sequences; only one count was recorded for approximately 15% of them. The ten most abundant clones make up roughly 7.7% of the sample. The time point label here, explained by the study, means: newly diagnosed GD, antithyroid drugs for less than 3 months. RNA was extracted from PBMCs in TRIzol for both TCR sequencing and RNA sequencing.

The data also belong to a second study, concerning T cells in Graves' hyperthyroidism and ophthalmopathy.

Sequences were derived from peripheral blood mononuclear cells (PBMCs), sampled at new diagnosis, from a patient treated with antithyroid drugs. The receptors come from a woman aged 40 to 50 with Graves disease. Donor details come from another sample of the same person, matched by shared clones.

The DNA of the CDR3 is TGTGCCAGCAGTTGGGACAGGGGCACAGATACGCAGCATTTT. It translates to CASSWDRGTDTQHF. The genes are TRBV12-3 or TRBV12-4 and TRBJ2-3, with 10 bases identical to TRBD1. The DNA matches TRBJ1-5 better at its end, which makes the J call doubtful. CDR3 length equals 14 residues.

This clonotype was detected ten times or more. V and J are TRBV29-1 and TRBJ2-3, with 12 bases lining up with TRBD1. Germline CDR1 reads SQVTM; CDR2 reads ANQGSEA. The V gene end was trimmed by 4 bases and the J gene end by 6 bases; junction bases not matched to a gene: 8. This CDR3 has 15 residues. The DNA for the CDR3 is TGCAGCGTTGCTCAAGGGGGACAGGGGGCCGATACGCAGTATTTT. Its protein product is CSVAQGGQGADTQYF.

This clonotype was counted at least ten times. This chain uses TRBV18 with TRBJ2-3, with D unresolved. The germline V gene has CDR1 KGHSH and CDR2 LQKENI. The CDR3 covers 14 residues. The V end lost 3 bases, the J end lost 2 bases, and 9 bases lay between the germline ends. The CDR3 here is CASSPPLNTDTQYF. CDR3 in DNA: TGTGCCAGCTCACCTCCCCTAAACACAGATACGCAGTATTTT.

This clonotype was picked up many times. V usage is TRBV13 and J usage is TRBJ2-1; D not resolved. Germline V gene sequence: CDR1 PRHDT, CDR2 FYEKMQ (reference sequence). This CDR3 comprises 17 residues. V lost 5 bases and J 0 bases, leaving 17 bases between the germline ends. The CDR3 loop is CASSGVRGEDSYNEQFF. The CDR3, as DNA: TGTGCCAGCAGCGGGGTTCGCGGCGAGGACTCCTACAATGAGCAGTTCTTC.

This rearrangement joins TRBV28 to TRBJ1-1, with D perhaps matching TRBD1 (6 bases). From germline, CDR1 is MDHEN and CDR2 SYDVKM. This CDR3 contains 15 residues. V was clipped by 6 bases and J by 3 bases, with 17 bases between them. The CDR3 is CASRDVDSSYTEAFF. The CDR3 DNA is TGTGCCAGCAGAGACGTGGACAGTTCTTACACTGAAGCTTTCTTT.

This clonotype was seen at least ten times. The chain couples TRBV24-1 to TRBJ2-2; the D is unclear. V shed 5 bases and J shed 6 bases, with 3 bases lying between them. There are 11 residues in the CDR3. Germline V lookup: CDR1 KGHDR, CDR2 SFDVKD. CDR3 in amino acids: CATSVAGELFF. The CDR3 coding sequence is TGTGCCACCAGTGTTGCCGGGGAGCTGTTTTTT.

This clonotype was detected many times. This chain joins TRBV12-5 and TRBJ1-5; 8 bases agree with TRBD1. J was trimmed by 7 bases and V by 6 bases; bases with no gene match: 8. Germline assignment: CDR1 LGHNT and CDR2 FRNRAP. The CDR3 extends over 14 amino acids. CDR3 in amino acids: CASGLDRGGQPQHF. The CDR3 DNA reads as TGTGCTAGTGGGCTTGACAGGGGTGGACAGCCCCAGCATTTT. Full variable domain (outside the CDR3, taken from reference TRBV12-5 and TRBJ1-5): DARVTQTPRHKVTEMGQEVTMRCQPILGHNTVFWYRQTMMQGLELLAYFRNRAPLDDSGMPKDRFSAEMPDATLATLKIQPSEPRDSAVYFCASGLDRGGQPQHFGDGTRLSIL.

Many counts were recorded for this clonotype. This chain connects TRBV7-2 to TRBJ1-2, with D hard to call. CDR1 is SGHTA and CDR2 is FQGNSA in the germline V gene. Trimming removed 5 bases at V and 0 bases at J, with 10 bases between. The CDR3 covers 14 residues. The CDR3 nucleotides are TGTGCCAGCAGCCTAAACCAGGCTAACTATGGCTACACCTTC. It translates to CASSLNQANYGYTF. Full variable domain (missing parts from reference TRBV7-2 and TRBJ1-2): GAGVSQSPSNKVTEKGKDVELRCDPISGHTALYWYRQSLGQGLEFLIYFQGNSAPDKSGLPSDRFSAERTGGSVSTLTIQRTQQEDSAVYLCASSLNQANYGYTFGSGTRLTVV.

This clonotype has a count of ten or more. The chain employs TRBV12-3 or TRBV12-4 and TRBJ1-1, with D hard to call. The CDR3 extends over 13 amino acids. Trimming removed 1 base at V and 7 bases at J, with 10 bases between. CDR3 coding DNA: TGTGCCAGCAGTTTAGGTTGGCAGAATGAAGCTTTCTTT. Amino acid sequence: CASSLGWQNEAFF.

This clonotype was detected many times. In DNA, the CDR3 is TGTGCCAGCAGTTTACCTGGCCAGGGGATCAACAATGAGCAGTTCTTC. Translating it yields CASSLPGQGINNEQFF. The rearrangement links TRBV28 to TRBJ2-1, with D possibly TRBD1 on 6 matching bases. Trimming removed 2 bases from V and 5 bases from J, with 16 bases in between. CDR3 length equals 16 residues. Germline V lookup: CDR1 MDHEN, CDR2 SYDVKM.